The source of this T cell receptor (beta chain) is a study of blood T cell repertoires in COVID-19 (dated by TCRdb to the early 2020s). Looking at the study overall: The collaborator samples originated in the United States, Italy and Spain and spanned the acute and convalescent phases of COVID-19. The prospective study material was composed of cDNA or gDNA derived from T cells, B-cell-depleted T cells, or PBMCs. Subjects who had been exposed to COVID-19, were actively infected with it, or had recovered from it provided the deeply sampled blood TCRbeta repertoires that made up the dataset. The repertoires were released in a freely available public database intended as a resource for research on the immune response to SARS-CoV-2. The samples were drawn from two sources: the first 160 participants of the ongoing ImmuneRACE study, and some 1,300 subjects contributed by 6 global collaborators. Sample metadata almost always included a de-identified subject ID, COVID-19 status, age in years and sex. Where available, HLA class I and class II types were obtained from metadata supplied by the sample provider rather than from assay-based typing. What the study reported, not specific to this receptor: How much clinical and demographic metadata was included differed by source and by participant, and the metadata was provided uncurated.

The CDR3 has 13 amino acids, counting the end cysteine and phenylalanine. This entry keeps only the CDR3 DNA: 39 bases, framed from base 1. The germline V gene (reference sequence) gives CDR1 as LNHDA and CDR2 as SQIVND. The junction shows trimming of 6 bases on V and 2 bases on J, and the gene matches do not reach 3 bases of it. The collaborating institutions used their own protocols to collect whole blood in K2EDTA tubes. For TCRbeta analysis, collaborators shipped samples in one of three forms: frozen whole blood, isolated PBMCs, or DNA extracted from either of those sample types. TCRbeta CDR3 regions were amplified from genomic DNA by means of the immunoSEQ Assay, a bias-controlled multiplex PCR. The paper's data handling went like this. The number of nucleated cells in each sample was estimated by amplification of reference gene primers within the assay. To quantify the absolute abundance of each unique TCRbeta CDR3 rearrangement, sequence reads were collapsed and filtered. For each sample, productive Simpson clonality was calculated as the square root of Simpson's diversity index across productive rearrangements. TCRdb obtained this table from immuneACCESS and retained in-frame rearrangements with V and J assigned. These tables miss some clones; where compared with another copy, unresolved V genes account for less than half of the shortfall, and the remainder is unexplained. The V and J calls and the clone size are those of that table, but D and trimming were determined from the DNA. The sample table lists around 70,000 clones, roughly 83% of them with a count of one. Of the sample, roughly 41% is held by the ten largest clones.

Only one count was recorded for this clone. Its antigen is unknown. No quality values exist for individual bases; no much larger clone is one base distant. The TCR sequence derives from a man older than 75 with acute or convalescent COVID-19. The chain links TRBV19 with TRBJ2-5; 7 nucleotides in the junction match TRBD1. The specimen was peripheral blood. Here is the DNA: TGTGCCAGTAGCGGACAGGCACAAGAGACCCAGTACTTC. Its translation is CASSGQAQETQYF.